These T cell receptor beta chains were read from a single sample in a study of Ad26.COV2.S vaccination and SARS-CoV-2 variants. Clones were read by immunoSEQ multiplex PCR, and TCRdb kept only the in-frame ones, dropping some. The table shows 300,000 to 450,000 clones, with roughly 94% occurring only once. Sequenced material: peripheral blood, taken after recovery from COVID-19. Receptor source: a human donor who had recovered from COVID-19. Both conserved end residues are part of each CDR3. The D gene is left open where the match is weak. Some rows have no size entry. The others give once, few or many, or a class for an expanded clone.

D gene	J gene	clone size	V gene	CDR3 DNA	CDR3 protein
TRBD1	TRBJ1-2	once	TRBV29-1	TGCAGCGTCTCCACTAACAGGGGTAACTATGGCTACACCTTC	CSVSTNRGNYGYTF
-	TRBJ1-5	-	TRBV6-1	TGTGCCAGCAGTGAATCAGGGTTTGGTCAGCCCCAGCATTTT	CASSESGFGQPQHF
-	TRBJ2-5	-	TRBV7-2	TGTGCCAGCAGCTTGAAGGGGGGCCAAGAGACCCAGTACTTC	CASSLKGGQETQYF
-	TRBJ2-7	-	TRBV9	TGTGCCAGCAGCCTTCGGACGGGCACCTACGAGCAGTACTTC	CASSLRTGTYEQYF
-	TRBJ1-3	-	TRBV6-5	TGTGCCAGCAGCTTAGTCCCTGCGGGTGGAAACACCATATATTTT	CASSLVPAGGNTIYF
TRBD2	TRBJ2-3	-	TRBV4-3	TGCGCCAGCAGCCACCCATCTAGCGGGGGCGCAGATACGCAGTATTTT	CASSHPSSGGADTQYF
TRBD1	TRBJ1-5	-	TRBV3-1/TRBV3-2	TGTGCCAGCAGCCAAGGGGGACAGCGAAATCAGCCCCAGCATTTT	CASSQGGQRNQPQHF
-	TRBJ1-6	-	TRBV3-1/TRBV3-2	TGTGCCAGCAGCCAAGAACGGGGGAGCTCCTATAATTCACCCCTCCACTTT	CASSQERGSSYNSPLHF
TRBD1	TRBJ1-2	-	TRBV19	TGTGCCAGTAGTATCACGGGACAGTACCTCACTGGCTACACCTTC	CASSITGQYLTGYTF
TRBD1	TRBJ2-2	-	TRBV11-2	TGTGCCAGCAGCTTGGCAGGGGGCAGATTTGGAAACACCGGGGAGCTGTTTTTT	CASSLAGGRFGNTGELFF
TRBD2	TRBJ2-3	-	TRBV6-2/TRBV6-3	TGTGCCAGCAGTGGACAGACTAGCGGGGGGACCAGACTCACAGATACGCAGTATTTT	CASSGQTSGGTRLTDTQYF
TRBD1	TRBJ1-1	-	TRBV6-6	TGTGCCAGCAGTTACTCGACCAGGGGGCTCGTAGCTTTCTTT	CASSYSTRGLVAFF
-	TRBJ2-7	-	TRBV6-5	TGTGCCAGCAGCCGCTCTTTGTGGGGGTTCTACGAGCAGTACTTC	CASSRSLWGFYEQYF
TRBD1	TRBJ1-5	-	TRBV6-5	TGTGCCAGCCAGATTGACAGGGGGCGGGGTCAGCCCCAGCATTTT	CASQIDRGRGQPQHF
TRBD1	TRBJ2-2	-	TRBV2	TGTGCCAGCAGGGCTGGGACAGGGGTAATCGGGGAGCTGTTTTTT	CASRAGTGVIGELFF
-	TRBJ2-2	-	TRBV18	TGTGCCAGCTCACCAATCAACACCGGGGAGCTGTTTTTT	CASSPINTGELFF
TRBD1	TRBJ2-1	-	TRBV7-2	TGTGCCAGCATCCCGGACAGGCTCGGCTCCTACAATGAGCAGTTCTTC	CASIPDRLGSYNEQFF
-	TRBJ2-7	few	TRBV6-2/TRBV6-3	TGTGCCAGCAGTTACGCCGGGAAAACCTACGAGCAGTACTTC	CASSYAGKTYEQYF
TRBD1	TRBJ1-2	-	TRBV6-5	TGTGCCAGCAGCCCCCAGACAGGGGTCTATGGCTACACCTTC	CASSPQTGVYGYTF
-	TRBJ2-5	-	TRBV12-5	TGTGCTAGTGGTTTGGTTTCTGGGAGGCAAGAGACCCAGTACTTC	CASGLVSGRQETQYF
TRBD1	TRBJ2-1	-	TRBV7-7	TGTGCTAGCAGCCCCAGACAGGGGTTGGTCAATGAGCAGTTCTTC	CASSPRQGLVNEQFF
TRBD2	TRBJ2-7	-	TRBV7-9	TGTGCCAGCACCAGCGGGGCCTACGAGCAGTACTTC	CASTSGAYEQYF
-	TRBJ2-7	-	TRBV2	TGTGCCAGGAGGAGTGGAAACGAGCAGTACTTC	CARRSGNEQYF
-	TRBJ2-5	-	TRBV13	TGTGCCAGCAGCACTGGACAGCATCAAGAGACCCAGTACTTC	CASSTGQHQETQYF
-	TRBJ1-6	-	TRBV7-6	TGTGCCAGCAGTCAGGGGTACGGTAATAATTCACCCCTCCACTTT	CASSQGYGNNSPLHF
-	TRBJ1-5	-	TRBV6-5	TGTGCCAGCAAGGGGCAGGTCCCCTATCAGCCCCAGCATTTT	CASKGQVPYQPQHF
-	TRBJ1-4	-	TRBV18	TGTGCCAGCTCACGGGGAGCTAATGAAAAACTGTTTTTT	CASSRGANEKLFF
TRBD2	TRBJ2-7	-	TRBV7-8	TGTGCCAGCAGCCCGACTAGCGGGGGAACCTACGAGCAGTACTTC	CASSPTSGGTYEQYF
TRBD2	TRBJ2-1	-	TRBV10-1	TGCGCCAGCAGTGAGTTGGGGAGCGGGGGGCCCTACAATGAGCAGTTCTTC	CASSELGSGGPYNEQFF
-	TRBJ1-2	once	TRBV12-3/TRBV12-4	TGTGCCAGCAGTTCGCTTTTGGGTCATGGCTACACCTTC	CASSSLLGHGYTF
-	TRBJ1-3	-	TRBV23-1	TGCGCCAGCAGTCAAACCACGGACAAGGTTAGGGTCGGAAACACCATATATTTT	CASSQTTDKVRVGNTIYF
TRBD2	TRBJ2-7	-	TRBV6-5	TGTGCCAGCAGTTCCCCAGGGAGCGGGGGGGGCTACGAGCAGTACTTC	CASSSPGSGGGYEQYF
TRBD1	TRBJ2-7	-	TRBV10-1	TGCGCCAGCAGCGGCGACAGGGGGCCTTCCTACGAGCAGTACTTC	CASSGDRGPSYEQYF
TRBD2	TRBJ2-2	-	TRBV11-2	TGTGCCAGCAGCTTAGTCAGCGGGGGCGCCGGAACCGGGGAGCTGTTTTTT	CASSLVSGGAGTGELFF
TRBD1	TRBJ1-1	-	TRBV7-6	TGTGCCAGCAGCTTAGCTCTACCGGGACAGGGAAGTACTGAAGCTTTCTTT	CASSLALPGQGSTEAFF
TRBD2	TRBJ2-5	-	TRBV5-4	TGTGCCAGCAGCCCAGGACTAGTTTCTGAGACCCAGTACTTC	CASSPGLVSETQYF
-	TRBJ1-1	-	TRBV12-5	TGTGCTAGTGGGATCCTTCGGGGACCCAGAATGAACACTGAAGCTTTCTTT	CASGILRGPRMNTEAFF
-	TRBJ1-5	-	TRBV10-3	TGTGCCATCAGTGAGGCCAGGGCTCAGCCCCAGCATTTT	CAISEARAQPQHF
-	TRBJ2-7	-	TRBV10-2	TGCGCCAGCACCCGAGCCGGGATCGATAAAAGTTACGAGCAGTACTTC	CASTRAGIDKSYEQYF
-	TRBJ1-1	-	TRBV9	TGTGCCAGCAGCGGAAAGTCCAGGGGTGAAGCTTTCTTT	CASSGKSRGEAFF
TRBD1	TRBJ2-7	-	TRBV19	TGTGCCAGTAGTCCACAGGGGGCACACTACGAGCAGTACTTC	CASSPQGAHYEQYF
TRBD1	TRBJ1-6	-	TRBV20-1	TGCAGTGCTAGTCGGGCAGGGGGAGAATCACCCCTCCACTTT	CSASRAGGESPLHF
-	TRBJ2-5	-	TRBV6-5	TGTGCCAGCAGTTACTCCGGGGAGACCCAGTACTTC	CASSYSGETQYF
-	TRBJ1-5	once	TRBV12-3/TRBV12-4	TGTGCCAGCAGCCCAGGGGACCAGAGGCCCCAGCATTTT	CASSPGDQRPQHF
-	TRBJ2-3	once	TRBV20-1	TGCAGTGCGGAACAGGACCCAACGCAGTATTTT	CSAEQDPTQYF
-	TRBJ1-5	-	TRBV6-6	TGTGCCAGCAGCCGAATCGACCAGGGGTGGAATATTCAGCCCCAGCATTTT	CASSRIDQGWNIQPQHF
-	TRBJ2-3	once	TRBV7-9	TGTGCCAGCAGCCCCACCCTGATTACGCAGTATTTT	CASSPTLITQYF
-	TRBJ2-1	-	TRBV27	TGTGCCAGCAGTTTAAACGGGGCTAACAATGAGCAGTTCTTC	CASSLNGANNEQFF
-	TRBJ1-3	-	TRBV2	TGTGCCAGCAGAGGGGGTGTCGGAAACACCATATATTTT	CASRGGVGNTIYF
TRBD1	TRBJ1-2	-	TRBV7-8	TGTGCCAGCAGCGTACCTAGGACAGGGGGCAGTAGTAACTATGGCTACACCTTC	CASSVPRTGGSSNYGYTF
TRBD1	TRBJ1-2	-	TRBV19	TGTGCCAGTAGTATTGGACAGGCATACTATGGCTACACCTTC	CASSIGQAYYGYTF
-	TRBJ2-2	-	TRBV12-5	TGTGCTAGTGGTTCCCCCTCCTCAGGGCCCGGGGAGCTGTTTTTT	CASGSPSSGPGELFF